Following are 12 T cell receptor beta chains from one sample sequenced in a study of CXCR3-negative and CXCR3-positive naive CD8 T cells. UMI-labeled 5' RACE TRB cDNA libraries were prepared from the cells. Reprocessing the 5' RACE reads, TCRdb reports a single entry for every CDR3 protein and omits DNA. The sample shows tens of thousands of distinct CDR3 sequences, and 1.1% sits with its ten largest clones. Sequenced sample: naive CXCR3- CD8+ T cells from blood. The subset: CD45RO-CCR7+CD27+CD95- naive CD8+ T cells lacking CXCR3 (TNR3-). The source of these receptors is a human donor in good health. Some clones in this sample may be carry-over from other donors' samples.

CDR3 sequence: CASNPTGLAGELFF. The chain employs TRBV12-3 or TRBV12-4 and TRBJ2-2; as DNA is missing, the TRBD1 call by TCRdb cannot be tested. CDR3 length: 14 residues.

The chain couples TRBV7-6 to TRBJ1-4; TCRdb's assignment of TRBD1 cannot be checked, as there is no DNA. The germline CDR1 and CDR2 sequences are SGHVS and FNYEAQ. CDR3 length: 15 residues. CDR3: CASSSRVATNEKLFF. Full variable domain (missing parts from reference TRBV7-6 and TRBJ1-4): GAGVSQSPRYKVTKRGQDVALRCDPISGHVSLYWYRQALGQGPEFLTYFNYEAQQDKSGLPNDRFSAERPEGSISTLTIQRTEQRDSAMYRCASSSRVATNEKLFFGSGTQLSVL.

This chain links TRBV4-2 with TRBJ2-7. Germline V gives CDR1 LGHNA, CDR2 YNFKEQ. This CDR3 contains 16 residues. CDR3 residues: CASSQDGLSAGYEQYF.

V gene TRBV29-1 combines with J gene TRBJ2-7; absent DNA, TCRdb's TRBD1 call cannot be checked. Germline loops: CDR1 SQVTM, CDR2 ANQGSEA. The length of the CDR3 is 13 residues. The CDR3 sequence is CSFRDGDSYEQYF.

The chain employs TRBV29-1 and TRBJ2-3; lacking DNA, the TRBD2 call made by TCRdb goes unchecked. The length of the CDR3 is 13 residues. Germline V gene sequence: CDR1 SQVTM, CDR2 ANQGSEA. The chain's CDR3 is CSVPGLGTDTQYF.

The rearrangement links TRBV12-3 or TRBV12-4 to TRBJ2-2; TCRdb names TRBD1, which stays unverified in the absence of DNA. The CDR3 covers 15 residues. CDR3 sequence reads: CASSFPGQTTGELFF.

This chain links TRBV10-3 with TRBJ1-1; TCRdb's D gene call, TRBD1, goes unchecked for lack of DNA. The CDR3 is made up of 15 amino acids. Germline lookup yields CDR1 ENHRY and CDR2 SYGVKD. CDR3 amino acids: CAIREPQGVNTEAFF.

The genes are TRBV7-9 and TRBJ2-5. The germline gives CDR1 SEHNR, CDR2 FQNEAQ (reference sequence). The CDR3 has 15 residues. CDR3 amino acids: CASSLRTETGETQYF.

The V and J genes are TRBV19 and TRBJ1-5. The CDR3 is made up of 14 amino acids. The germline gives CDR1 LNHDA, CDR2 SQIVND (reference sequence). The CDR3 loop reads CASSEHVLYQPQHF.

J is TRBJ2-7 and V is TRBV6-6; lacking DNA, the TRBD2 call made by TCRdb goes unchecked. This CDR3 is built from 15 residues. Germline CDR1 reads MNHNY; CDR2 reads SVGAGI (reference sequence). The CDR3 loop is CASSLGPGGAYEQYF.

The J gene is TRBJ1-1, the V gene TRBV20-1. The CDR3 length is 14 residues. Germline V gene lookup returns CDR1 DFQATT and CDR2 SNEGSKA (reference sequence). CDR3 sequence reads: CSADTGEGYTEAFF.

This sequence joins TRBV6-5 and TRBJ2-7; TCRdb outputs TRBD1, but without DNA this stays unchecked. Germline lookup yields CDR1 MNHEY and CDR2 SVGAGI. The CDR3 sequence is 14 residues long. The CDR3 protein is CASSPGTATYEQYF.